This record concerns one T cell receptor beta chain sequence. The source of the sample is a study of T cells in Graves' hyperthyroidism and ophthalmopathy. Study-level information: Pretreatment peripheral blood was obtained at initial diagnosis.

TCR beta CDR3 regions were amplified from RNA. The TCR CDR3 first-round RT-PCR relied on the HTBI primer set. Each CDR3 protein gets one entry after TCRdb re-called the multiplex PCR reads with MiXCR. The table lists hundreds of thousands of distinct CDR3 sequences, around 38% of them singletons. The CDR3 has 15 amino acids. In germline, CDR1 is SGHDT, CDR2 YYEEEE. V was shortened by 0 bases and J by 8 bases, with 17 bases between the two germline ends. This receptor was identified in a man aged 18 to 35 with Graves' hyperthyroidism. The specimen was blood. The gene calls are TRBV5-6 and TRBJ1-2; D unresolved. This chain's CDR3 is CASSLEEVWVDGYTF. In DNA, the CDR3 is TGTGCCAGCAGCTTGGAGGAGGTTTGGGTGGACGGCTACACCTTC. The full variable domain, its missing parts supplied by reference TRBV5-6 and TRBJ1-2, is DAGVTQSPTHLIKTRGQQVTLRCSPKSGHDTVSWYQQALGQGPQFIFQYYEEEERQRGNFPDRFSGHQFPNYSSELNVNALLLGDSALYLCASSLEEVWVDGYTFGSGTRLTVV.